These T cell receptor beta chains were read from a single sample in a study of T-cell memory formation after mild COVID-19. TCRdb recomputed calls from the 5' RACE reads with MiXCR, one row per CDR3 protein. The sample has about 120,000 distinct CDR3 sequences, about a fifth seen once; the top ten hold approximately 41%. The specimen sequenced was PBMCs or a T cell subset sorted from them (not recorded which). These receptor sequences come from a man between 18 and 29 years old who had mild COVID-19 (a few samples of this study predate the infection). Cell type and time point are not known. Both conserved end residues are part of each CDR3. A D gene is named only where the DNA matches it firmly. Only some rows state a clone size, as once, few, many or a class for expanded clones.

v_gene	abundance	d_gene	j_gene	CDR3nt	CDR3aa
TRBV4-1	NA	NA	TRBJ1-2	TGCGCCAGCAGCCTGACCAGGATCTATGGCTACACCTTC	CASSLTRIYGYTF
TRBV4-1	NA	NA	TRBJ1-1	TGCGCCAGCAGCCGCCTCGGTCAGGGAAGCGCTTTCTTT	CASSRLGQGSAFF
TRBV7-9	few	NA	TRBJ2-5	TGTGCCAGCAGCTTAGCGGGCTGGGAGACCCAGTACTTC	CASSLAGWETQYF
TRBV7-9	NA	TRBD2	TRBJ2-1	TGTGCCAGCAGCCGAGGTGGGACTAGTTCAGATGAGCAGTTCTTC	CASSRGGTSSDEQFF
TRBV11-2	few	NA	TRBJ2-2	TGTGCCAGCAGCTTAGATCAGGCACGGAACACCGGGGAGCTGTTTTTT	CASSLDQARNTGELFF
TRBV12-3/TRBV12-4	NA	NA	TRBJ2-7	TGTGCCAGCAGTTTTGGGGACGTCTACGAGCAGTACTTC	CASSFGDVYEQYF
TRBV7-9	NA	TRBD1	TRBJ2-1	TGTGCCAGCAGCCTACCGGGACAGGGTAATGAGCAGTTCTTC	CASSLPGQGNEQFF
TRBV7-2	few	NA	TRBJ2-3	TGTGCCAGCAGCTTAAGGAGCCTGCCCAGCACAGATACGCAGTATTTT	CASSLRSLPSTDTQYF
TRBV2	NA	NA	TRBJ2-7	TGTGCCAGCAGTGAAGCGTTCCTGACGGCCTACGAGCAGTACTTC	CASSEAFLTAYEQYF
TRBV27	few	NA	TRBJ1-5	TGTGCCAGCAGTTTAGGGGTTGCCCAGCCCCAGCATTTT	CASSLGVAQPQHF
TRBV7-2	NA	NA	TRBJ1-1	TGTGCCAGTACCGGGGGAGGGATGAACACTGAAGCTTTCTTT	CASTGGGMNTEAFF
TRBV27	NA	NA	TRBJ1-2	TGTGCCAGCAGTTTCTCAGGGAACCCTTATGGCTACACCTTC	CASSFSGNPYGYTF
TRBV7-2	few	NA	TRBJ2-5	TGTGCCAGCAGCTTAGGATCCTACAGGGAGGAGACCCAGTACTTC	CASSLGSYREETQYF
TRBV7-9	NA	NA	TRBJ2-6	TGTGCCAGGTGGACAGCTGGGGCCAACGTCCTGACTTTC	CARWTAGANVLTF
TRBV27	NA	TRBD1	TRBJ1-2	TGTGCCAGCAGTGGAACAGGGGGGAACTATGGCTACACCTTC	CASSGTGGNYGYTF
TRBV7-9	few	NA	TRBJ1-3	TGTGCCAGCAGCTTAGTGAGCGACACCATATATTTT	CASSLVSDTIYF
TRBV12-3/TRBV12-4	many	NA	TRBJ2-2	TGTGCCAGCAGTTTTAACCGGGATCCTAACACCGGGGAGCTGTTTTTT	CASSFNRDPNTGELFF
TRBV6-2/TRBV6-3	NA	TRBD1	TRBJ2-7	TGTGCCAGCACCTTGGACAGGGATAACTCCTACGAGCAGTACTTC	CASTLDRDNSYEQYF
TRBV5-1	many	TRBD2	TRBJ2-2	TGCGCCAGCAGCCCCTTCGGGACTAGCGGGGGAGGAACCGGGGAGCTGTTTTTT	CASSPFGTSGGGTGELFF
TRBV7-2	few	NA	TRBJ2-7	TGTGCCAGCAGACCGCCAGGATACGAGCAGTACTTC	CASRPPGYEQYF
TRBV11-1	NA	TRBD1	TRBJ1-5	TGTGCCAGCAGCAAAGGGACAGGGGGCTTTGGCAATCAGCCCCAGCATTTT	CASSKGTGGFGNQPQHF
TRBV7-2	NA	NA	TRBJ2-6	TGTGCCACCTCCGGGGGTGGGGCCAACGTCCTGACTTTC	CATSGGGANVLTF
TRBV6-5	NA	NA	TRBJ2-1	TGTGCCAGCAGTTACCGGGACATCTACAATGAGCAGTTCTTC	CASSYRDIYNEQFF
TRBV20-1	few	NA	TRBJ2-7	TGCAGTGCTGAGGGGGGGCAGAGTGGTTACGAGCAGTACTTC	CSAEGGQSGYEQYF
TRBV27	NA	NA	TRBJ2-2	TGTGCCAGCAGTTCGCGGGACGGTGACACCGGGGAGCTGTTTTTT	CASSSRDGDTGELFF
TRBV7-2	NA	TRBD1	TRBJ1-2	TGTGCCAGCAGCCCCACAGGGGGAAATTCCTACGGCTACACCTTC	CASSPTGGNSYGYTF
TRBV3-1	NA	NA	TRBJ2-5	TGTGCCAGCAGTCTCGGGTCACGACAAGAGACCCAGTACTTC	CASSLGSRQETQYF
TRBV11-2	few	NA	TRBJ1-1	TGTGCCAGCAGCTTTTGGTTTCGGGCTTTCTTT	CASSFWFRAFF
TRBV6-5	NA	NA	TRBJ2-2	TGTGCCAGCAGTTACGGGAAAAACACCGGGGAGCTGTTTTTT	CASSYGKNTGELFF
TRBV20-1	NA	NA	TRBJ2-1	TGCAGTGGGAGATTCTCCTACAATGAGCAGTTCTTC	CSGRFSYNEQFF
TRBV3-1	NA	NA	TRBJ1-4	TGTGCCAGCAGCGACACAGGGAACCGTAATGAAAAACTGTTTTTT	CASSDTGNRNEKLFF
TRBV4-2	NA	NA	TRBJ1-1	TGTGCCAGCAGCCAAGGAGAGAACACTGAAGCTTTCTTT	CASSQGENTEAFF